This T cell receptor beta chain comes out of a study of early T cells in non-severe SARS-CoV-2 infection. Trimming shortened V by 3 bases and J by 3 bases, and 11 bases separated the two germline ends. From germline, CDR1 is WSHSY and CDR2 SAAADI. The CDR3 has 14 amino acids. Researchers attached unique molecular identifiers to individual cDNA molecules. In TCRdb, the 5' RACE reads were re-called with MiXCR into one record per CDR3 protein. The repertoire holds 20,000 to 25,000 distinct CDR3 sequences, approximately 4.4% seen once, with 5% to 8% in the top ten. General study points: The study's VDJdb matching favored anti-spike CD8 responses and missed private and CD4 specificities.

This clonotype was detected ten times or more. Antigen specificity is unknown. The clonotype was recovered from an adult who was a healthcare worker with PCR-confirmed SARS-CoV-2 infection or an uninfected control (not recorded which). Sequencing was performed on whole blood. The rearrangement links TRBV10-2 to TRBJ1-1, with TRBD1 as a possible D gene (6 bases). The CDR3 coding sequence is TGCGCCAGCAGTGATCGGGACACTCACACTGAAGCTTTCTTT. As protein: CASSDRDTHTEAFF.